This T cell receptor beta chain was retrieved from a study of kidney transplant recipient with SARS-CoV-2 infection. TCRdb called the reads again in MiXCR, with one record for every CDR3 protein. The sample includes under 250,000 distinct CDR3 sequences, less than 35% of them seen just once. CDR3 length: 17 residues. V gave up 5 bases and J gave up 4 bases, with 23 bases separating them. The germline gives CDR1 SGHVT, CDR2 SQSDAQ. This clonotype was recorded at least ten times. The TCR was taken from a young adult male patient who had COVID-19 and was a kidney transplant recipient. The T cells may come from the graft donor. The rearrangement uses TRBV7-4 and TRBJ1-2; no reliable D call. The sequencing used a blood sample, collected at baseline and between days 110 and 120 from a kidney transplant recipient. This CDR3 reads CASSLEYSARKTYGYTF. The CDR3 DNA reads as TGTGCCAGCAGCCTTGAGTATTCAGCTCGAAAGACCTATGGCTACACCTTC.